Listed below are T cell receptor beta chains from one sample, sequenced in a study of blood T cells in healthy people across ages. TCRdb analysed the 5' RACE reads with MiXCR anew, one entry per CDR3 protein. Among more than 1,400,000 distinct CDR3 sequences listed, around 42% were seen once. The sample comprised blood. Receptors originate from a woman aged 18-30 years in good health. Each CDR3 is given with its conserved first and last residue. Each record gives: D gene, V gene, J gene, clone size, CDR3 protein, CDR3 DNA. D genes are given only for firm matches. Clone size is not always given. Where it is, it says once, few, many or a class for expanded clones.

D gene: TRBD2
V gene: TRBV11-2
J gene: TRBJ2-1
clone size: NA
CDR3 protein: CASSSTSGGPSSYNEQFF
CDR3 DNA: TGTGCCAGCAGCTCGACTAGCGGGGGGCCGAGCTCCTACAATGAGCAGTTCTTC

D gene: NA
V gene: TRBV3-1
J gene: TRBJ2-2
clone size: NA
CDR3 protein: CASSQSKGLNTGELFF
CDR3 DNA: TGTGCCAGCAGCCAATCAAAGGGCCTGAACACCGGGGAGCTGTTTTTT

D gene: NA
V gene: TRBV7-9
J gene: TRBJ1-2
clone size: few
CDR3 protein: CASSLEAEGGYTF
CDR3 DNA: TGTGCCAGCAGCTTAGAAGCCGAGGGAGGCTACACCTTC

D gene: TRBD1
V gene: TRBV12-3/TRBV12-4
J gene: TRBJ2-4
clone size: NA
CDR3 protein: CASSLVTGLAKNIQYF
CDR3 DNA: TGTGCCAGCAGTTTAGTGACAGGGCTAGCCAAAAACATTCAGTACTTC

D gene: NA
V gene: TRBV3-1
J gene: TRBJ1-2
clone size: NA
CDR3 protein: CASSPDSSYGHTF
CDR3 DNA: TGTGCCAGCAGCCCCGACAGTTCCTATGGCCACACCTTC

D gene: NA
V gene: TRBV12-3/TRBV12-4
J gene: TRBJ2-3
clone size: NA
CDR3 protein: CASSYNSGDTQYF
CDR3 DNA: TGTGCCAGCAGTTACAACTCGGGGGATACGCAGTATTTT

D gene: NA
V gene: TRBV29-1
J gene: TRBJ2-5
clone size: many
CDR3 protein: CSVAFASLSQETQYF
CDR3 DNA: TGCAGCGTCGCCTTTGCGTCCCTCTCTCAAGAGACCCAGTACTTC

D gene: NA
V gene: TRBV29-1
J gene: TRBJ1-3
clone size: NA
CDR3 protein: CSVKGPGPRGNTIYF
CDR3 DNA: TGCAGCGTGAAAGGCCCGGGGCCGCGAGGAAACACCATATATTTT

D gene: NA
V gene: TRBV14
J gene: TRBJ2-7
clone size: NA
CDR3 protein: CASSRRQGHEQYF
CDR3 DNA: TGTGCCAGCAGCCGCCGCCAGGGCCACGAGCAGTACTTC

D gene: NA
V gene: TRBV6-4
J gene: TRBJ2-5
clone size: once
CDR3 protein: CASSAGGGRETQYF
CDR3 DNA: TGTGCCAGCAGTGCCGGCGGAGGTAGAGAGACCCAGTACTTC

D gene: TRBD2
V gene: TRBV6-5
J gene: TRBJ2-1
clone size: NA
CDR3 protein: CAGSPAGGSGSYNEQFF
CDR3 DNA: TGTGCCGGCAGCCCAGCGGGGGGATCGGGTTCCTACAATGAGCAGTTCTTC

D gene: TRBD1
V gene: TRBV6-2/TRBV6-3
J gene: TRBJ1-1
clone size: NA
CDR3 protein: CASSYPTPLTGVNTEAFF
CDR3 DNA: TGTGCCAGCAGTTACCCGACTCCCCTGACAGGGGTGAACACTGAAGCTTTCTTT

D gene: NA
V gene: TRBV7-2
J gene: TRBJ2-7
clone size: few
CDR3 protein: CASSLGGTIYNEQYF
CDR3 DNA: TGTGCCAGCAGCTTAGGAGGGACAATTTACAATGAGCAGTACTTC

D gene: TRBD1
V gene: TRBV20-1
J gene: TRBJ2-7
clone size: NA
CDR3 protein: CSANRGLLYNEQYF
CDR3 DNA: TGCAGTGCTAACAGGGGGCTACTCTACAATGAGCAGTACTTC

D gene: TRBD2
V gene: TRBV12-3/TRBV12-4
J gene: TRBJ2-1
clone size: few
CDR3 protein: CASSIRSGGFGNEQFF
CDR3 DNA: TGTGCCAGCAGTATCCGTAGCGGGGGATTTGGGAATGAGCAGTTCTTC

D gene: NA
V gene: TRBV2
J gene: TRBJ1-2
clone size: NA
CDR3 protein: CASSAGIYGYTF
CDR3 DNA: TGTGCCAGCAGTGCGGGTATCTATGGCTACACCTTC

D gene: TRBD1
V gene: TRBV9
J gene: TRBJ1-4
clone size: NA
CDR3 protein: CASSVGGQAGWEKLFF
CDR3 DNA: TGTGCCAGCAGCGTAGGTGGACAGGCGGGATGGGAAAAACTGTTTTTT

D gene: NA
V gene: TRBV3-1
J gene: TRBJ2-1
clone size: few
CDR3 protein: CASSQGSRSYNEQFF
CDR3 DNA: TGTGCCAGCAGCCAAGGGAGCAGGTCCTACAATGAGCAGTTCTTC

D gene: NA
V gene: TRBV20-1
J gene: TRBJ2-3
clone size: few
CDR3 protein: CSASRQGGDTQYF
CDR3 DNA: TGCAGTGCTAGTCGTCAGGGGGGAGATACGCAGTATTTT

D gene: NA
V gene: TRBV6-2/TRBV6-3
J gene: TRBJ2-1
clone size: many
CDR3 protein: CASRGLGNEQFF
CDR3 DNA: TGTGCCAGCAGGGGTCTGGGGAATGAGCAGTTCTTC

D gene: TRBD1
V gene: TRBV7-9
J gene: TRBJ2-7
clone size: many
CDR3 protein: CASSWTTGNYEQYF
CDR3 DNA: TGTGCCAGCAGCTGGACGACAGGGAACTACGAGCAGTACTTC

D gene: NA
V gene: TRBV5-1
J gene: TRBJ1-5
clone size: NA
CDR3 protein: CASSFSGIGNQPQHF
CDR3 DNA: TGCGCCAGCAGCTTCAGCGGAATCGGCAATCAGCCCCAGCATTTT

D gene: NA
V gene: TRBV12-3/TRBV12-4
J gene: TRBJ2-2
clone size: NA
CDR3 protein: CASSFGQTGAGELFF
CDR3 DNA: TGTGCCAGCAGTTTCGGTCAGACTGGCGCCGGGGAGCTGTTTTTT

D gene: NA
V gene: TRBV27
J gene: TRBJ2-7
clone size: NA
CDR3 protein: CASSFRDQTYEQYF
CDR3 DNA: TGTGCCAGCAGTTTCCGGGACCAGACCTACGAGCAGTACTTC

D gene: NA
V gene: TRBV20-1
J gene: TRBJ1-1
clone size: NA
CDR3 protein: CSARSLGQLESEAFF
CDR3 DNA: TGCAGTGCTAGGTCTCTCGGACAGTTAGAATCCGAAGCTTTCTTT

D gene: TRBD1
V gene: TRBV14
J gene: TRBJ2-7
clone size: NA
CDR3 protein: CASSQEAGGYFYEQYF
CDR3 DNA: TGTGCCAGCAGCCAAGAGGCAGGGGGCTACTTCTACGAGCAGTACTTC

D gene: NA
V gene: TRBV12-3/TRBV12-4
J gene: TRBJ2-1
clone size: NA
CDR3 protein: CASSQHGGDKSSYNEQFF
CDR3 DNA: TGTGCCAGCAGCCAACACGGGGGAGACAAAAGCTCCTACAATGAGCAGTTCTTC

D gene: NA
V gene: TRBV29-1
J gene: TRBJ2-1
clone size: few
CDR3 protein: CSVYGQYNEQFF
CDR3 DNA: TGCAGCGTTTACGGGCAATACAATGAGCAGTTCTTC

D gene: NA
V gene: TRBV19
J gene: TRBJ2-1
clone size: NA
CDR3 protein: CASKAQAISYNEQFF
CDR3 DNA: TGTGCCAGTAAGGCACAGGCCATCTCCTACAATGAGCAGTTCTTC

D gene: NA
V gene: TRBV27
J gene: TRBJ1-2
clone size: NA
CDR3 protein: CASSLYRGRSYTF
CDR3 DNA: TGTGCCAGCAGTTTATACCGTGGCAGGAGCTACACCTTC

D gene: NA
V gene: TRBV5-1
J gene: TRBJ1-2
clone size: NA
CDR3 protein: CASSPSKGANYGYTF
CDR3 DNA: TGCGCCAGCAGCCCGTCCAAAGGGGCTAACTATGGCTACACCTTC

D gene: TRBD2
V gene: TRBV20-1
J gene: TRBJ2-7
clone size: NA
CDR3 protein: CSASGGSPEEQYF
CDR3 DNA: TGCAGTGCTAGCGGGGGGTCCCCCGAGGAGCAGTACTTC

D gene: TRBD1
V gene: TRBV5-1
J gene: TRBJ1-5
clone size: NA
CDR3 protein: CASSRTGLRDQPQHF
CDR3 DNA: TGCGCCAGCAGTCGGACAGGGCTAAGGGATCAGCCCCAGCATTTT

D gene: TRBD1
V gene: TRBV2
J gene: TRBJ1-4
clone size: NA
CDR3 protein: CASESEGGEYEKLFF
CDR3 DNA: TGTGCCAGCGAAAGCGAAGGGGGCGAGTATGAAAAACTGTTTTTT

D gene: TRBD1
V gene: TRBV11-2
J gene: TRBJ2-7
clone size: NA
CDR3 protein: CASSLAGQGTIYEQYF
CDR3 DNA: TGTGCCAGCAGCTTAGCGGGACAGGGAACTATCTACGAGCAGTACTTC

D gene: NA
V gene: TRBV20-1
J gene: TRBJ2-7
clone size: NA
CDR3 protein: CSAPQQGRTTYEQYF
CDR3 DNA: TGCAGTGCTCCACAACAGGGGAGGACGACCTACGAGCAGTACTTC

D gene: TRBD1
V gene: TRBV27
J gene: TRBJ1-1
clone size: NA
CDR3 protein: CASSTRTGPEAFF
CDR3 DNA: TGTGCCAGCAGTACCAGGACAGGGCCTGAAGCTTTCTTT

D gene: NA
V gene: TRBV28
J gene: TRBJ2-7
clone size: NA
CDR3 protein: CASTGGALAYEQYF
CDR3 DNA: TGTGCCAGCACCGGAGGGGCGCTGGCCTACGAGCAGTACTTC

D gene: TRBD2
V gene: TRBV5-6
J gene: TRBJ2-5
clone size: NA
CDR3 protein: CASSLARLAGSVETQYF
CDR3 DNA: TGTGCCAGCAGCTTGGCCCGCCTAGCGGGGTCTGTAGAGACCCAGTACTTC

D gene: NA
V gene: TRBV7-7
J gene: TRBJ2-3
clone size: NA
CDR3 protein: CASSSLSRADTQYF
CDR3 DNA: TGTGCCAGCAGCTCACTGTCGCGGGCAGATACGCAGTATTTT

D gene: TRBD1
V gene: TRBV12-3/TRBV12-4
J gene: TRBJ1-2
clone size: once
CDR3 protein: CASSQDRASNYGYTF
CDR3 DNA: TGTGCCAGCAGCCAAGACAGGGCCTCCAACTATGGCTACACCTTC

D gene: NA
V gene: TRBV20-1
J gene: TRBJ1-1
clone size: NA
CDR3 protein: CSAWVLNTEAFF
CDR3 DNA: TGCAGTGCTTGGGTCTTGAACACTGAAGCTTTCTTT

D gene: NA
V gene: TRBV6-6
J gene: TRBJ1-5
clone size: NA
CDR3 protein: CASSYPKTEGDQPQHF
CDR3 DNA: TGTGCCAGCAGTTACCCTAAGACAGAGGGGGATCAGCCCCAGCATTTT

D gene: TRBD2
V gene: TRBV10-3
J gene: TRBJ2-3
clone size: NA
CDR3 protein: CAIRGLAGATDTQYF
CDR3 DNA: TGTGCCATCAGGGGGCTAGCGGGGGCCACAGATACGCAGTATTTT

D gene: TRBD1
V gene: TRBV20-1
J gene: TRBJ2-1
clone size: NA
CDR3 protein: CSAHRGLGYNEQFF
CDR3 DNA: TGCAGTGCTCATAGGGGGCTGGGATACAATGAGCAGTTCTTC

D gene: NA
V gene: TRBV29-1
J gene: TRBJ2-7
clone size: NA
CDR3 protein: CSVEGQGGNYEQYF
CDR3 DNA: TGCAGCGTTGAAGGACAGGGCGGGAACTACGAGCAGTACTTC